One sample yielded the 16 T cell receptor beta chains listed below, sequenced in a study of early T cells in non-severe SARS-CoV-2 infection. MiXCR, applied by TCRdb to the 5' RACE reads, yields one record per CDR3 protein. The sample contains 80,000 to 95,000 distinct CDR3 sequences, around 15% of which appear only once. Sequenced material: whole blood. All receptors come from an adult who was a healthcare worker with PCR-confirmed SARS-CoV-2 infection or an uninfected control (not recorded which).

The rearrangement joins TRBV2 to TRBJ1-5; 9 bases are a match to TRBD1. This CDR3 has 14 residues. The V segment lost 7 bases and the J segment 6 bases; nucleotides outside the gene matches: 7. CDR1 is SNHLY and CDR2 is FYNNEI in the germline V gene. CDR3 sequence (DNA): TGTGCCAGCAACAGGGACAGGGAGAGTCAGCCCCAGCATTTT. It translates to CASNRDRESQPQHF.

The gene calls are TRBV6-2 or TRBV6-3 and TRBJ2-5, with D possibly being TRBD2 (5 bases). Germline V gene data show CDR1 as MNHEY and CDR2 as SVGEGT. V gave up 6 bases and J gave up 0 bases, with 11 bases separating them. This CDR3 spans 14 amino acids. The CDR3 DNA is TGTGCCAGCAGGCGGACGGGGTACCAAGAGACCCAGTACTTC. Residues: CASRRTGYQETQYF.

CDR3 nucleotide sequence: TGCAGCGTTGACCTTATGAACACTGAAGCTTTCTTT. Encoded protein: CSVDLMNTEAFF. The chain employs TRBV29-1 and TRBJ1-1; the D is unclear. Trimming pared 3 bases from V and 0 bases from J, leaving 5 bases between. This CDR3 is 12 amino acids long. CDR1 SQVTM and CDR2 ANQGSEA come from the germline V gene.

This clonotype was counted only a few times. The gene calls are TRBV2 and TRBJ1-1; 12 bases are a match to TRBD1. With 6 bases clipped from V and 1 base from J, the junction kept 6 bases outside the gene matches. Germline V gene lookup returns CDR1 SNHLY and CDR2 FYNNEI. The CDR3 runs to 16 residues. In DNA, the CDR3 is TGTGCCAGCAGGCAAGGGACAGGGGGCTGGAACACTGAAGCTTTCTTT. It yields the protein CASRQGTGGWNTEAFF.

This clonotype was detected only a few times. The gene calls are TRBV13 and TRBJ1-2, with TRBD1 matching over 8 bases. Per germline, CDR1 PRHDT and CDR2 FYEKMQ (reference sequence). V gave up 4 bases and J gave up 6 bases; unmatched junction bases: 13. The CDR3 length is 16 residues. DNA of the CDR3: TGTGCCAGCAGCTCAGCTATTTCCGACAGGGGCCATGGCTACACCTTC. This sequence encodes CASSSAISDRGHGYTF.

The gene calls are TRBV12-3 or TRBV12-4 and TRBJ1-1; 12 bases match TRBD1. The CDR3 spans 14 residues. The junction had 4 bases not matched to a gene; V was cut back by 6 bases and J by 5 bases. The CDR3 DNA reads as TGTGCCAGCAGGGGACAGGGGGCACGAACTGAAGCTTTCTTT. It encodes CASRGQGARTEAFF.

This clonotype was seen only a few times. The rearrangement joins TRBV11-2 to TRBJ2-1, with 7 bases that match TRBD2. The germline CDR1 and CDR2 sequences are SGHAT and FQNNGV. The CDR3 is made up of 17 amino acids. The ends lost 5 bases at V and 0 bases at J; junction bases unmatched: 10. CDR3 residues: CASSPRERGNSYNEQFF. For the CDR3, the DNA is TGTGCCAGCAGCCCGCGCGAGCGGGGAAACTCCTACAATGAGCAGTTCTTC.

This chain joins TRBV6-1 and TRBJ2-2; 7 nucleotides agree with TRBD1. This CDR3 spans 15 amino acids. The germline CDR1 and CDR2 sequences are MNHNS and SASEGT. J lost 0 bases, V lost 7 bases, and 5 bases had no gene match. This CDR3 reads CASNLQGTNTGELFF. Written as DNA, the CDR3 is TGTGCCAGCAACCTACAGGGGACGAACACCGGGGAGCTGTTTTTT.

The genes are TRBV7-2 and TRBJ1-5; 9 positions match TRBD1. The CDR3 length is 13 residues. Germline-derived CDR1 and CDR2 are SGHTA and FQGNSA. The trim removed 4 bases at V and 7 bases at J, leaving 2 bases unmatched. CDR3 coding DNA: TGTGCCAGCAGCTCGGGACAGGGACAGCCCCAGCATTTT. Protein: CASSSGQGQPQHF.

This clonotype has only a few counts. V gene TRBV20-1 combines with J gene TRBJ2-3; 11 nucleotides align to TRBD2. V trimming: 4 bases; J trimming: 3 bases; junction bases outside the gene matches: 15. The CDR3 extends over 18 amino acids. The germline CDR1 and CDR2 sequences are DFQATT and SNEGSKA (reference sequence). For the CDR3, the DNA is TGCAGTGCTACCCGACTAGCGGGGTTCTCTAAAAATACAGATACGCAGTATTTT. Translating gives CSATRLAGFSKNTDTQYF.

The chain recombines TRBV10-3 with TRBJ1-4; a weak D match, TRBD1 (5 bases). The CDR3 length is 16 residues. V was clipped by 0 bases and J by 6 bases, with 14 bases between them. CDR1 is ENHRY and CDR2 is SYGVKD in the germline V gene. CDR3 amino acids: CAISESGYLGDEKLFF. CDR3 bases: TGTGCCATCAGTGAGTCGGGCTACCTGGGGGATGAAAAACTGTTTTTT.

The rearrangement joins TRBV5-8 to TRBJ2-1; D is undetermined. Trimming removed 7 bases at V and 1 base at J, with 15 bases between. From germline, CDR1 is SGHTS and CDR2 YDEGEE. CDR3 size: 15 residues. This chain's CDR3 is CASHLQRSSYNEQFF. CDR3 in DNA: TGTGCCAGCCACCTACAGAGATCGTCCTACAATGAGCAGTTCTTC.

The chain joins TRBV19 to TRBJ2-7; no clear D. The ends were cut back, 8 bases at V and 4 bases at J, with 6 bases in the middle. CDR3 length: 10 residues. Germline-derived CDR1 and CDR2 are LNHDA and SQIVND (reference sequence). CDR3 bases: TGTGCCAGTTGGGGTTACGAGCAGTACGTC. It translates to CASWGYEQYV.

The genes are TRBV9 and TRBJ2-2; weak D call: TRBD1 (5 bases). CDR1 SGDLS and CDR2 YYNGEE come from the germline V gene. The CDR3 has 16 residues. The V end was cut by 0 bases, the J end by 3 bases, with 12 bases between. The CDR3 DNA follows: TGTGCCAGCAGCGTAGAGGGGTGGTACGACACCGGGGAGCTGTTTTTT. Residues: CASSVEGWYDTGELFF.

J is TRBJ1-2 and V is TRBV20-1; perhaps TRBD1 as D (5 bases). Germline V gene sequence: CDR1 DFQATT, CDR2 SNEGSKA (reference sequence). Trimming took 5 bases from V and 8 from J, leaving 21 bases between them. This CDR3 has 14 residues. CDR3 sequence: CSAFTGTVGPGYTF. In DNA form, the CDR3 reads TGCAGTGCTTTCACCGGGACGGTTGGGCCCGGCTACACCTTC.

The rearrangement links TRBV30 to TRBJ1-4; TRBD1 agrees at 11 bases. J lost 7 bases, V lost 0 bases, and 13 bases had no gene match. The germline V gene encodes CDR1 GTSNPN and CDR2 SVGIG (reference sequence). The CDR3 is 18 amino acids. The CDR3 DNA follows: TGTGCCTGGAGTGTATTACGTTCCACCGGGACAGGGGGTGAAAAACTGTTTTTT. It is translated as CAWSVLRSTGTGGEKLFF. Full variable domain (missing parts from reference TRBV30 and TRBJ1-4): SQTIHQWPATLVQPVGSPLSLECTVEGTSNPNLYWYRQAAGRGLQLLFYSVGIGQISSEVPQNLSASRPQDRQFILSSKKLLLSDSGFYLCAWSVLRSTGTGGEKLFFGSGTQLSVL.